These 4 T cell receptor beta chains originate from one sample sequenced in a study of PD-L1 blockade in urothelial cancer. Profiled with immunoSEQ multiplex PCR; TCRdb holds only in-frame clones, not every one. The sample has about 93,000 clones, 85% to 90% seen once; the top ten hold approximately 1.5%. Noted time point: pretreatment peripheral blood. The material was PBMCs, obtained around atezolizumab (anti-PD-L1) treatment. These receptors originate from a man aged 55 to 70 with urothelial cancer.

This chain connects TRBV5-4 to TRBJ2-5, with TRBD2 matching over 11 bases. The CDR3 is 15 amino acids. Trimming cost V 4 bases and J 2 bases; bases outside gene matches: 4. CDR1 SGHNT and CDR2 YYREEE come from the germline V gene (reference sequence). The CDR3 DNA is TGTGCCAGCAGCCGGACTAGCGGGCAACAAGAGACCCAGTACTTC. Translation gives CASSRTSGQQETQYF.

The gene calls are TRBV5-1 and TRBJ2-7; 8 bases align to TRBD1. The CDR3 runs to 15 residues. J gave up 2 bases and V 4 bases, and 8 bases lay outside the gene matches. Germline CDR1 reads SGHRS; CDR2 reads YFSETQ. CDR3 protein: CASSVTGETPYEQYF. CDR3 DNA sequence: TGCGCCAGCAGCGTGACAGGGGAAACCCCCTACGAGCAGTACTTC.

This chain uses TRBV11-2 with TRBJ1-1; D call uncertain. The V end was cut by 5 bases, the J end by 3 bases, with 10 bases between. This CDR3 is 13 amino acids long. The germline gives CDR1 SGHAT, CDR2 FQNNGV. The CDR3 sequence is CASSQWAYTEAFF. The CDR3, as DNA: TGTGCCAGCAGCCAGTGGGCGTACACTGAAGCTTTCTTT.

The rearrangement joins TRBV5-5 to TRBJ2-3; D might be TRBD1 (6 bases). This CDR3 is 16 amino acids long. Trimming pared 6 bases from V and 4 bases from J, leaving 21 bases between. The germline gives CDR1 SGHKS, CDR2 YYEKEE (reference sequence). In nucleotides, the CDR3 is TGTGCCAGCACCCTGGGGGCAGGGTTAGGGTCAGATACGCAGTATTTT. Encoded protein: CASTLGAGLGSDTQYF.